The entry below describes one T cell receptor (beta chain). Its target is not known. The CDR3 runs to 14 residues. The ends lost 6 bases at V and 0 bases at J; junction bases unmatched: 2. Looked up from germline, CDR1 is LGHNA and CDR2 is YNFKEQ. The sample is drawn from a study of cytomegalovirus exposure and HLA in healthy donors. Whole-study context: From HLA-typed donors, an early data release held roughly 80 million unique TCRs. Findings and caveats of the study: In a later analysis, HLA-associated TCR beta chains were more clonally expanded than equally common others. Rarity held for most TCR sequences, but there were some public TCRs that occurred in many donors.

PCR used 60 Vbeta primers and 13 Jbeta primers. TCRdb keeps only in-frame clones here, not all; method: immunoSEQ multiplex PCR. The sample has 100,000 or so clones, 60% to 85% seen once. This chain uses TRBV4-2 with TRBJ1-1, with 9 bases fitting TRBD1. The clonotype originates from a woman between 40 and 50 years old in good health and CMV-seropositive. Sequencing used PBMCs. CDR3 protein: CASRGQGMNTEAFF. In DNA form, the CDR3 reads TGTGCCAGCAGAGGACAGGGGATGAACACTGAAGCTTTCTTT.